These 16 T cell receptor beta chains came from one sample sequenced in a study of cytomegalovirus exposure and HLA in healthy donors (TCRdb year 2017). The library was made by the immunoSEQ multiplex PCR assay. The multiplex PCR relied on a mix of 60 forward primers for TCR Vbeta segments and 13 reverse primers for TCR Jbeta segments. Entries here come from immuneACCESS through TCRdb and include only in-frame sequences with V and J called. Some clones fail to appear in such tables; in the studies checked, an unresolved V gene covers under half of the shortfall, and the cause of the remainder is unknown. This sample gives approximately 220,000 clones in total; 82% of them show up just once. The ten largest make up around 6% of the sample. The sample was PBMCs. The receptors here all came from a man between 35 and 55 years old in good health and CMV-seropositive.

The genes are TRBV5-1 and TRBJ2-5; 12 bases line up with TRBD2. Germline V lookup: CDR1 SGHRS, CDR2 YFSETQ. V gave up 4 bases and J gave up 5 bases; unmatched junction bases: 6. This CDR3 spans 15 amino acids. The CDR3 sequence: CASSGLAGGVETQYF. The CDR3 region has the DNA TGCGCCAGCAGCGGGCTAGCGGGAGGGGTGGAGACCCAGTACTTC.

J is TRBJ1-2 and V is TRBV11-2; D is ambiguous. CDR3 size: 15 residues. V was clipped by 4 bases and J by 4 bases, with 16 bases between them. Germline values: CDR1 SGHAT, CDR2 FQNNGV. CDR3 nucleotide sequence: TGTGCCAGCAGCTCCGACCAGGCAGGTAGCTATGGCTACACCTTC. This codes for CASSSDQAGSYGYTF.

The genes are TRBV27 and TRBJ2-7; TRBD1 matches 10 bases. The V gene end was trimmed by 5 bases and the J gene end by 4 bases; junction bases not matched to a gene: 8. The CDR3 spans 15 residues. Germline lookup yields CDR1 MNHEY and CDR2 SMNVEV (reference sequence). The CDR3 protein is CASSPGQGGSYEQYF. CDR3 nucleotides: TGTGCCAGCAGTCCCGGACAGGGGGGGTCTTACGAGCAGTACTTC.

In DNA form, the CDR3 reads TGTGCCAGCAGCCATCGGGGAGAAAAACTGTTTTTT. Translating it yields CASSHRGEKLFF. The J gene is TRBJ1-4, the V gene TRBV6-6; the D is unclear. V was trimmed by 6 bases and J by 8 bases, leaving 10 bases between them. The CDR3 totals 12 residues. Germline-derived CDR1 and CDR2 are MNHNY and SVGAGI (reference sequence).

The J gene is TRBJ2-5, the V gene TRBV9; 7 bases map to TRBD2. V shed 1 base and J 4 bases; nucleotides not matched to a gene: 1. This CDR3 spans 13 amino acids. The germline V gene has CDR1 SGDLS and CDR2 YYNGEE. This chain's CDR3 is CASSVREGETQYF. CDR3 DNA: TGTGCCAGCAGCGTAAGGGAGGGAGAGACCCAGTACTTC.

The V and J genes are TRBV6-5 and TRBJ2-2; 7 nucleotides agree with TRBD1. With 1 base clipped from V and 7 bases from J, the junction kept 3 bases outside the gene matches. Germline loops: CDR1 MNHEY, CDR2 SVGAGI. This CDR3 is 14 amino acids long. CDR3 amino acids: CASSYYRGHGELFF. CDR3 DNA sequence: TGTGCCAGCAGTTACTATAGGGGGCACGGGGAGCTGTTTTTT.

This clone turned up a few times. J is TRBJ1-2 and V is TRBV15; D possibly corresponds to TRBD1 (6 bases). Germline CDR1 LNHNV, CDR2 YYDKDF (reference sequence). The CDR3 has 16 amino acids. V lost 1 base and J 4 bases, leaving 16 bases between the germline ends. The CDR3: CATSRVGTSLAYGYTF. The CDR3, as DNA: TGTGCCACCAGCAGAGTCGGGACAAGCCTAGCCTATGGCTACACCTTC. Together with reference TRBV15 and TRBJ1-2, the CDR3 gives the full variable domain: DAMVIQNPRYQVTQFGKPVTLSCSQTLNHNVMYWYQQKSSQAPKLLFHYYDKDFNNEADTPDNFQSRRPNTSFCFLDIRSPGLGDTAMYLCATSRVGTSLAYGYTFGSGTRLTVV.

The chain's CDR3 is CASSLQTRLTDTQYF. The CDR3 region has the DNA TGTGCCAGCAGCTTACAAACTAGGCTCACAGATACGCAGTATTTT. The chain uses TRBV13 and TRBJ2-3; perhaps TRBD2 as D (5 bases). The CDR3 consists of 15 residues. With 2 bases removed from V and 2 bases from J, the gap between germline ends came to 11 bases. Germline lookup yields CDR1 PRHDT and CDR2 FYEKMQ (reference sequence).

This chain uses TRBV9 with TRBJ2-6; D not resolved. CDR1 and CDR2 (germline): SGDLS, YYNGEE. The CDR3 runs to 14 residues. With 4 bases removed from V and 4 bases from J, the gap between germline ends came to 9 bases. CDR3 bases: TGTGCCAGCAGCAACCACCAGGGGGCCAACGTCCTGACTTTC. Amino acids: CASSNHQGANVLTF.

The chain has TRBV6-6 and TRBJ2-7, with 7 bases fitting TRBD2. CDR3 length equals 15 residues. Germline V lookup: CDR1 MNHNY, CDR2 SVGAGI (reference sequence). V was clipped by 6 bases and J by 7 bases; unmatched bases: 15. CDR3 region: CASSPGREIPREQYF. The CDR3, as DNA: TGTGCCAGCAGCCCGGGGCGGGAGATCCCACGTGAGCAGTACTTC.

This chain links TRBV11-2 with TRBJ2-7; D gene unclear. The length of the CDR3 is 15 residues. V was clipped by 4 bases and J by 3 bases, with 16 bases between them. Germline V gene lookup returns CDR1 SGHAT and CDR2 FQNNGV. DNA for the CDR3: TGTGCCAGCAGCTCGACGGCGGAGCCTATCTACGAGCAGTACTTC. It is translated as CASSSTAEPIYEQYF.

The CDR3 DNA reads as TGTGCCAGCAGTTACCCCGGGCTAGGGGGCAATGAGCAGTTCTTC. Translation: CASSYPGLGGNEQFF. The chain employs TRBV6-5 and TRBJ2-1, with D perhaps matching TRBD1 (6 bases). The V end lost 2 bases, the J end lost 6 bases, and 14 bases lay between the germline ends. The germline gives CDR1 MNHEY, CDR2 SVGAGI. This CDR3 is built from 15 residues.

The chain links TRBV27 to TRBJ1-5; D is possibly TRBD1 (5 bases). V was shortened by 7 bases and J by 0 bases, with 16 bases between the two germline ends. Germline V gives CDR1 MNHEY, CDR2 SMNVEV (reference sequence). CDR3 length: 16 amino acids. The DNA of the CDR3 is TGTGCCAGCAACCCTGACAGCCCGTATAGCAATCAGCCCCAGCATTTT. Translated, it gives CASNPDSPYSNQPQHF.

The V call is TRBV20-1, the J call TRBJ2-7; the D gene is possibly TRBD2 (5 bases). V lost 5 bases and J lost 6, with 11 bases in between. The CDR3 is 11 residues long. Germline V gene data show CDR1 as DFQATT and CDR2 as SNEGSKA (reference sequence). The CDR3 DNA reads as TGCAGTGCTCGGACTGTAGGCGAGCAGTACTTC. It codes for CSARTVGEQYF.

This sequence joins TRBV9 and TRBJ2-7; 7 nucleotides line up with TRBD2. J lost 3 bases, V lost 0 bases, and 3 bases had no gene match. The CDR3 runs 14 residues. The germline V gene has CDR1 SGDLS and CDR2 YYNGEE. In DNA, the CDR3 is TGTGCCAGCAGCGTAGAAGGGGAGGGCTACGAGCAGTACTTC. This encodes CASSVEGEGYEQYF.

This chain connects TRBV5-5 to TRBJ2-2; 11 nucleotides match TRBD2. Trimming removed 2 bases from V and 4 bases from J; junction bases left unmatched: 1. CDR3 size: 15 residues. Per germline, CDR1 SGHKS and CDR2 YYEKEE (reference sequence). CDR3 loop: CASSLLAGVTGELFF. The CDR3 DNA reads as TGTGCCAGCAGCTTACTAGCGGGAGTCACCGGGGAGCTGTTTTTT.